Listed here are 24 T cell receptor beta chains from one sample, sequenced in a study of T cell changes during pregnancy in multiple sclerosis. Here immunoSEQ multiplex PCR was the method, and the copy in TCRdb shows in-frame clones only, minus some. The data contain roughly 28,000 clones, roughly 90% of them seen just once; the ten biggest clones take up about 3.5%. Sequenced here: CD4+ T cells from peripheral blood mononuclear cells, sampled in the first trimester of pregnancy. These receptors were collected from a female donor in good health, enrolled as a control in a pregnancy study.

This clone was detected only once. The chain recombines TRBV7-2 with TRBJ2-1; D remains ambiguous. Germline V CDR1 and CDR2: SGHTA, FQGNSA. The V end was cut by 0 bases, the J end by 10 bases, with 10 bases between. This CDR3 is 13 amino acids long. As DNA, the CDR3 is TGTGCCAGCAGCTTAGCGGAGCCTTGGGAGCAGTTCTTC. It encodes CASSLAEPWEQFF.

The CDR3 sequence is CASSLPSGRAGEQYF. The CDR3 coding sequence is TGTGCCAGCAGCTTGCCTAGCGGGAGGGCCGGCGAGCAGTACTTC. The rearrangement uses TRBV5-6 and TRBJ2-7, with 12 bases matching TRBD2. Germline CDR1 reads SGHDT; CDR2 reads YYEEEE. The CDR3 has 15 amino acids. The V gene end was trimmed by 1 base and the J gene end by 6 bases; junction bases not matched to a gene: 5.

The chain employs TRBV10-2 and TRBJ1-1; D not resolved. The V gene's germline CDR1 is WSHSY and CDR2 SAAADI. V lost 5 bases and J 8 bases, leaving 12 bases between the germline ends. The CDR3 extends over 12 amino acids. CDR3 region: CASSPAGVEAFF. The CDR3 nucleotides read TGCGCCAGCAGTCCGGCGGGTGTCGAAGCTTTCTTT.

The CDR3 region is CANSRGQNYEQYF. The CDR3 nucleotides are TGTGCCAACTCTAGGGGACAGAACTACGAGCAGTACTTC. This chain links TRBV28 with TRBJ2-7, with 7 positions matching TRBD1. The CDR3 contains 13 residues. Germline-derived CDR1 and CDR2 are MDHEN and SYDVKM. Germline trimming cut 10 bases from V and 3 bases from J; bases unmatched to any gene: 9.

CDR3 sequence (DNA): TGCGCCAGCAGCCTGCTTAGCGGGGGGTTAGATACGCAGTATTTT. Translating gives CASSLLSGGLDTQYF. The chain recombines TRBV5-1 with TRBJ2-3, with 10 bases identical to TRBD2. Germline V lookup: CDR1 SGHRS, CDR2 YFSETQ. CDR3 length: 15 residues. The junction had 7 bases not matched to a gene; V was cut back by 4 bases and J by 5 bases.

The chain recombines TRBV2 with TRBJ1-1; 10 positions match TRBD1. V dropped 6 bases and J dropped 7; count of bases not matched to a gene: 5. The germline CDR1 and CDR2 sequences are SNHLY and FYNNEI. The CDR3 is made up of 13 amino acids. The CDR3 DNA is TGTGCCAGCAGGGCGGGACAGGGGAATGAAGCTTTCTTT. Its protein product is CASRAGQGNEAFF.

This chain joins TRBV7-2 and TRBJ2-5; TRBD2 agrees at 9 bases. Losses at the gene ends were 2 bases for V and 5 bases for J; bases not matched to a gene: 3. The CDR3 consists of 14 residues. Germline values: CDR1 SGHTA, CDR2 FQGNSA. The CDR3 nucleotides are TGTGCCAGCAGCTTAATGGCGGGAGGGGAGACCCAGTACTTC. This encodes CASSLMAGGETQYF.

The chain recombines TRBV4-3 with TRBJ2-2, with D tentatively TRBD2 (6 bases). The length of the CDR3 is 16 residues. The germline V and J ends were trimmed by 8 bases and 8 bases, with 24 bases remaining between them. CDR1 is LGHNA, CDR2 YSLEER, per germline. For the CDR3, the DNA is TGCGCCAGCCGTCGGGACGGGACTTACCTATTAGGGGAGCTGTTTTTT. Amino acid sequence: CASRRDGTYLLGELFF.

The genes are TRBV18 and TRBJ2-3; 10 bases line up with TRBD2. Germline CDR1 is KGHSH and CDR2 is LQKENI. This CDR3 contains 15 residues. After removal of 3 bases from V and 2 bases from J, the junction contained 2 bases not matched to a gene. The CDR3 DNA sequence: TGTGCCAGCTCACCCCTAGCGGGAGCCACAGATACGCAGTATTTT. This encodes CASSPLAGATDTQYF. The variable domain in full, completed from reference TRBV18 and TRBJ2-3, reads NAGVMQNPRHLVRRRGQEARLRCSPMKGHSHVYWYRQLPEEGLKFMVYLQKENIIDESGMPKERFSAEFPKEGPSILRIQQVVRGDSAAYFCASSPLAGATDTQYFGPGTRLTVL.

The chain uses TRBV28 and TRBJ1-1; D unresolved. Trimming shortened V by 8 bases and J by 0 bases, and 10 bases separated the two germline ends. In germline, CDR1 is MDHEN, CDR2 SYDVKM. CDR3 length: 13 residues. CDR3 sequence (DNA): TGTGCCAGCTCTCCACAGTTGAACACTGAAGCTTTCTTT. It codes for CASSPQLNTEAFF.

The chain uses TRBV27 and TRBJ2-7; D is perhaps TRBD1 (5 bases). Germline V gives CDR1 MNHEY, CDR2 SMNVEV (reference sequence). The CDR3 length is 11 residues. The V end was cut by 9 bases, the J end by 4 bases, with 10 bases between. The CDR3 coding sequence is TGTGCCAGTCGTACAGGTTACGAGCAGTACTTC. Its protein is CASRTGYEQYF.

This clone was seen just once. The chain joins TRBV2 to TRBJ2-3; 8 bases fit TRBD2. This CDR3 is 15 amino acids long. V was pared by 3 bases and J by 6 bases, with 8 bases of the junction left unmatched. Germline V CDR1 and CDR2: SNHLY, FYNNEI. Here the CDR3 reads CASSESGGPRDTQYF. The DNA of the CDR3 is TGTGCCAGCAGTGAGTCGGGGGGGCCAAGGGATACGCAGTATTTT.

The J gene is TRBJ2-7, the V gene TRBV5-4, with 8 bases matching TRBD1. The CDR3 totals 16 residues. Germline lookup yields CDR1 SGHNT and CDR2 YYREEE (reference sequence). Trimming took 4 bases from V and 0 from J; bases not matched to a gene: 9. CDR3 in amino acids: CASSKDPGTGSYEQYF. The DNA of the CDR3 is TGTGCCAGCAGCAAGGACCCCGGGACAGGCTCCTACGAGCAGTACTTC.

This clone was seen a few times. The chain combines TRBV5-4 with TRBJ1-4; D is unresolved. Germline assignment: CDR1 SGHNT and CDR2 YYREEE (reference sequence). With 1 base removed from V and 3 bases from J, the gap between germline ends came to 4 bases. The CDR3 contains 13 residues. The CDR3 DNA reads as TGTGCCAGCAGCTTGCGGGCTAATGAAAAACTGTTTTTT. This codes for CASSLRANEKLFF.

J is TRBJ2-5 and V is TRBV6-5, with 11 bases identical to TRBD2. The V gene's germline CDR1 is MNHEY and CDR2 SVGAGI. The V gene end was trimmed by 0 bases and the J gene end by 3 bases; junction bases not matched to a gene: 0. The CDR3 length is 15 residues. CDR3 bases: TGTGCCAGCAGTTACTCGGGACTAGCGGAAGAGACCCAGTACTTC. It yields the protein CASSYSGLAEETQYF.

The chain carries TRBV30 and TRBJ1-1; possibly TRBD1 for D (5 bases). The CDR3 length is 13 residues. Trimming shortened V by 8 bases and J by 0 bases, and 13 bases separated the two germline ends. CDR1 and CDR2 from the germline V gene are GTSNPN and SVGIG (reference sequence). CDR3 loop: CAHLWGMNTEAFF. The CDR3 DNA reads as TGTGCCCATTTATGGGGCATGAACACTGAAGCTTTCTTT.

This chain joins TRBV7-2 and TRBJ1-5; the D is unclear. V was shortened by 2 bases and J by 9 bases, with 11 bases between the two germline ends. CDR3 length: 13 residues. Per the germline V gene, CDR1 is SGHTA and CDR2 is FQGNSA. CDR3 region: CASSLNRDRPQHF. The DNA for the CDR3 is TGTGCCAGCAGCTTAAATCGCGATCGGCCCCAGCATTTT.

The rearrangement links TRBV28 to TRBJ1-2, with TRBD1 matching over 12 bases. Germline values: CDR1 MDHEN, CDR2 SYDVKM. V lost 2 bases, J lost 5 bases, and 3 bases stayed unmatched. The CDR3 runs 15 residues. In nucleotides, the CDR3 is TGTGCCAGCAGTTTAGGGACAGGGGGCAGGTATGGCTACACCTTC. This translates into CASSLGTGGRYGYTF.

The chain joins TRBV6-6 to TRBJ2-7, with D maybe TRBD1 (6 bases). The V end lost 7 bases, the J end lost 6 bases, and 19 bases lay between the germline ends. CDR1 and CDR2 (germline): MNHNY, SVGAGI (reference sequence). This CDR3 has 14 amino acids. CDR3 sequence (DNA): TGTGCCAGCAACCCACTCCTGGGGGCGTTCGAGCAGTACTTC. Amino acids: CASNPLLGAFEQYF.

The chain is built from TRBV5-1 and TRBJ1-3; 10 positions match TRBD1. There are 16 residues in the CDR3. The V segment lost 4 bases and the J segment 7 bases; nucleotides outside the gene matches: 11. Germline loops: CDR1 SGHRS, CDR2 YFSETQ. CDR3 sequence reads: CASSKRPGQGSNTIYF. The CDR3 DNA sequence: TGCGCCAGCAGCAAACGACCGGGACAGGGGAGCAACACCATATATTTT.

The chain combines TRBV5-4 with TRBJ2-5, with 9 bases matching TRBD2. The CDR3 is made up of 16 amino acids. Losses at the gene ends were 2 bases for V and 6 bases for J; bases not matched to a gene: 11. Germline V lookup: CDR1 SGHNT, CDR2 YYREEE (reference sequence). The CDR3: CASSLGGLAGSKTQYF. The CDR3 nucleotides are TGTGCCAGCAGCTTAGGTGGGCTAGCGGGGTCGAAGACCCAGTACTTC.

CDR3 loop: CASGQGNYGYTF. CDR3 bases: TGTGCCAGTGGACAGGGTAACTATGGCTACACCTTC. The chain joins TRBV19 to TRBJ1-2, with 8 bases fitting TRBD1. With 8 bases clipped from V and 1 base from J, the junction kept 0 bases outside the gene matches. The CDR3 has 12 residues. Germline CDR1 reads LNHDA; CDR2 reads SQIVND (reference sequence).

The chain joins TRBV11-2 to TRBJ2-5, with TRBD2 as a possible D gene (6 bases). Germline-derived CDR1 and CDR2 are SGHAT and FQNNGV. The CDR3 spans 14 residues. The V end lost 1 base, the J end lost 5 bases, and 11 bases lay between the germline ends. CDR3 DNA sequence: TGTGCCAGCAGCTTAGTAATGGCGGGGGAGACCCAGTACTTC. Translation: CASSLVMAGETQYF.

To note about this clone: Compared with germline, one end of the junction differs, possibly owing to a read error. The gene calls are TRBV5-1 and TRBJ2-7; the match to TRBD1 covers 8 bases. The germline gives CDR1 SGHRS, CDR2 YFSETQ. CDR3 length equals 13 residues. CDR3 DNA: TGCGCCAGCAGCTTGGGTCAGGGGGCGTATTGGGACTTC. The encoded protein is CASSLGQGAYWDF.